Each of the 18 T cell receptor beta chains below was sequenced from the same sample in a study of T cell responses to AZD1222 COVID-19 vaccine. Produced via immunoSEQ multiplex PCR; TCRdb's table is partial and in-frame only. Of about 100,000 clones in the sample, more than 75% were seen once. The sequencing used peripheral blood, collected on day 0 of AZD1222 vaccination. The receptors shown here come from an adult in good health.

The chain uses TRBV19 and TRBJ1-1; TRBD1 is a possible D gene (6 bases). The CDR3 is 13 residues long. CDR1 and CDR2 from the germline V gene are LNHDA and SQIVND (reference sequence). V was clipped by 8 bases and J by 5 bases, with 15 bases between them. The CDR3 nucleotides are TGTGCCAGTGGCAACGGGGGGCAAACTGAAGCTTTCTTT. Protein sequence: CASGNGGQTEAFF.

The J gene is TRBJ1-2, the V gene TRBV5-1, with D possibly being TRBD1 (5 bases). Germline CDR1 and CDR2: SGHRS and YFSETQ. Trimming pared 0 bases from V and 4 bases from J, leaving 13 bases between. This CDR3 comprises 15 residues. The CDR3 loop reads CASSLGMGGGYGYTF. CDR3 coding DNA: TGCGCCAGCAGCTTGGGAATGGGGGGAGGCTATGGCTACACCTTC.

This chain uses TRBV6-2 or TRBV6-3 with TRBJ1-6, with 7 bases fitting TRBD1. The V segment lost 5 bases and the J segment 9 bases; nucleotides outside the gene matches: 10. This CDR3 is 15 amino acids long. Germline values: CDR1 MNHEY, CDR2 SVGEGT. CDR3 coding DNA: TGTGCCAGCAGTCCGACAGGGTTCTTAGTTTCACCCCTCCACTTT. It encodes CASSPTGFLVSPLHF.

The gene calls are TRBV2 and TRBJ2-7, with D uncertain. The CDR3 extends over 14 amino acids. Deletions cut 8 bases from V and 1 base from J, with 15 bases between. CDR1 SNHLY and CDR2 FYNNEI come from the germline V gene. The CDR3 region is CASGGQLTSYEQYF. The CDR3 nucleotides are TGTGCCAGCGGTGGGCAGCTCACTTCCTACGAGCAGTACTTC.

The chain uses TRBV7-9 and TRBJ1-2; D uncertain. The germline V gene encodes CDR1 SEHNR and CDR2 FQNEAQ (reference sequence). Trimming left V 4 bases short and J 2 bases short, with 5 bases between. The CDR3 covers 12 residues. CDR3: CASSSSNYGYTF. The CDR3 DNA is TGTGCCAGCAGCTCAAGCAACTATGGCTACACCTTC. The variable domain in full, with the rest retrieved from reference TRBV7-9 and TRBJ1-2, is DTGVSQNPRHKITKRGQNVTFRCDPISEHNRLYWYRQTLGQGPEFLTYFQNEAQLEKSRLLSDRFSAERPKGSFSTLEIQRTEQGDSAMYLCASSSSNYGYTFGSGTRLTVV.

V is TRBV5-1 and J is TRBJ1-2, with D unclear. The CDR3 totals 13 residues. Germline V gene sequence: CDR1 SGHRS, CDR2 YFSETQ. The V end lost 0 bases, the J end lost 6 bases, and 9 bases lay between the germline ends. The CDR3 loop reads CASSLASGDGYTF. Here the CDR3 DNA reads TGCGCCAGCAGCTTGGCCTCGGGAGATGGCTACACCTTC. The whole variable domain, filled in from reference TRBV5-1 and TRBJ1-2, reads KAGVTQTPRYLIKTRGQQVTLSCSPISGHRSVSWYQQTPGQGLQFLFEYFSETQRNKGNFPGRFSGRQFSNSRSEMNVSTLELGDSALYLCASSLASGDGYTFGSGTRLTVV.

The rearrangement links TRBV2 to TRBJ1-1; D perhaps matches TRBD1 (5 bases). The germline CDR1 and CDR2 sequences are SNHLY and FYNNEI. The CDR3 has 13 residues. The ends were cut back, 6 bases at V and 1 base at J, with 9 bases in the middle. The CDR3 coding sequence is TGTGCCAGCAGATTAGGACAGAACACTGAAGCTTTCTTT. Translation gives CASRLGQNTEAFF.

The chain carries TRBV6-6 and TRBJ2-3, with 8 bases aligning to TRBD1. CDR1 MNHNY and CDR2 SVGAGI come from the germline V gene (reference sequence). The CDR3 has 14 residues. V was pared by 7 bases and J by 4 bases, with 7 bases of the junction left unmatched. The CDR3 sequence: CASTMDRVADTQYF. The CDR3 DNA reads TGTGCCAGCACCATGGACAGGGTCGCAGATACGCAGTATTTT.

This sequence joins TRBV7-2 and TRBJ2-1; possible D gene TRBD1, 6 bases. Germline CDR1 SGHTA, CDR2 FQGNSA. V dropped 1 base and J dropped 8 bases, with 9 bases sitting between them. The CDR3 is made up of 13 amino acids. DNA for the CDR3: TGTGCCAGCAGCTTAGACAGGGCGGATGAGCAGTTCTTC. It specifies CASSLDRADEQFF.

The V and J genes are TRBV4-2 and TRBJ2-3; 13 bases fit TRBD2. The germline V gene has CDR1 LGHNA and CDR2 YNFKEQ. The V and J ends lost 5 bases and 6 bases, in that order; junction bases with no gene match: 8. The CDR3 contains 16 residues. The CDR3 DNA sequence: TGTGCCAGCAGCTCCCAACTAGCGGGGGGGCAGGATACGCAGTATTTT. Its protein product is CASSSQLAGGQDTQYF.

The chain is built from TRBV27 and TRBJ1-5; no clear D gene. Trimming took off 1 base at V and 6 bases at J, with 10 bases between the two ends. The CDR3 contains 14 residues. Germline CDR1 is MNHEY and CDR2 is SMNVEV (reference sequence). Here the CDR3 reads CASSLWVSGQPQHF. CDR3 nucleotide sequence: TGTGCCAGCAGTTTATGGGTTTCGGGTCAGCCCCAGCATTTT.

Written as DNA, the CDR3 is TGCGCCAGCAGCTTTCTTGGGGAGGGTTCACCCCTCCACTTT. This gives the protein CASSFLGEGSPLHF. J is TRBJ1-6 and V is TRBV5-1; D is unresolved. Per the germline V gene, CDR1 is SGHRS and CDR2 is YFSETQ. The CDR3 contains 14 residues. The V gene lost 2 bases and the J gene lost 9 bases, with 12 bases spanning the gap.

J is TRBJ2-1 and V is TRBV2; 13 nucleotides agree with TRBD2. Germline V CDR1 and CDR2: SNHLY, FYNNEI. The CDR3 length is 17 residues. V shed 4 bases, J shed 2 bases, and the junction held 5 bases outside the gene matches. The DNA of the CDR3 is TGTGCCAGCAGTGTGACTAGCGGGGGGTCCGCCTACAATGAGCAGTTCTTC. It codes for CASSVTSGGSAYNEQFF.

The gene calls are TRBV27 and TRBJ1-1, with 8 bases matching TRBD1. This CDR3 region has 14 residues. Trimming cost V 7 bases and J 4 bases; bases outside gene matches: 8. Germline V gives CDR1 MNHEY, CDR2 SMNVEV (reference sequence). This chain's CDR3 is CASKLSGQGTEAFF. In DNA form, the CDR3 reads TGTGCCAGCAAATTAAGCGGACAGGGCACTGAAGCTTTCTTT.

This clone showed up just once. The CDR3: CASRHGTSNTGELFF. DNA for the CDR3: TGTGCCAGCAGACACGGGACTAGCAACACCGGGGAGCTGTTTTTT. The chain joins TRBV27 to TRBJ2-2; 9 bases are a match to TRBD2. CDR3 length: 15 amino acids. Germline V gives CDR1 MNHEY, CDR2 SMNVEV (reference sequence). Trimming cost V 6 bases and J 2 bases; bases outside gene matches: 4.

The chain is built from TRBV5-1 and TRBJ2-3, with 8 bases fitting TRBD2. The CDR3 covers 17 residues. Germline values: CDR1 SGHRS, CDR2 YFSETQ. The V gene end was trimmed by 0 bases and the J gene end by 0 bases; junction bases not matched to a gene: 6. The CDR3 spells CASSLDVSGVSTDTQYF. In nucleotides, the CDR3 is TGCGCCAGCAGCTTGGATGTTAGCGGGGTTAGCACAGATACGCAGTATTTT.

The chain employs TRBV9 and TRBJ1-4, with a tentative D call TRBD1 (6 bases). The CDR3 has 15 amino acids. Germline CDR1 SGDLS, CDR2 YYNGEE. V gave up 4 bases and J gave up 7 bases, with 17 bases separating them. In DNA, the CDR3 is TGTGCCAGCAGCCCCCTGGGGGGGGGCCCTGAAAAACTGTTTTTT. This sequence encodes CASSPLGGGPEKLFF.

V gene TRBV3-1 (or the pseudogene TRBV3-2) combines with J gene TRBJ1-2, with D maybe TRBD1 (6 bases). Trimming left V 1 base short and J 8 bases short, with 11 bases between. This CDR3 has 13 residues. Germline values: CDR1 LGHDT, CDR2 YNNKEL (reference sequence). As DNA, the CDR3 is TGTGCCAGCAGCCAAGGCTACAGGGAAGGCTACACCTTC. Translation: CASSQGYREGYTF.